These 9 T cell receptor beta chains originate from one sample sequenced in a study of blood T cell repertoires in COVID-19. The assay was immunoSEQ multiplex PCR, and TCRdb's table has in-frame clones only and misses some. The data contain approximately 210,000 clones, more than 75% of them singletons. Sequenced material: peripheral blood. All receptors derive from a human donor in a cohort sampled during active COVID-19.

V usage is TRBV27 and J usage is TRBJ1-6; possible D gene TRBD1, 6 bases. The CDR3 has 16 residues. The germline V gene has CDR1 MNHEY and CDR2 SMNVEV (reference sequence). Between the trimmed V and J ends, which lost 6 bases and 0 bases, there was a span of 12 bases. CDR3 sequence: CASRQTGSSYNSPLHF. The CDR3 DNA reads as TGTGCCAGCAGGCAGACAGGTAGCTCCTATAATTCACCCCTCCACTTT.

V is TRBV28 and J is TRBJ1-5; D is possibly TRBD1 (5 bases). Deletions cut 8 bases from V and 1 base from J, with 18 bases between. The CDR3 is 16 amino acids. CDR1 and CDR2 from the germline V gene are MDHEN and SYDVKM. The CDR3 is CASLHRGSVSNQPQHF. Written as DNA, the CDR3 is TGTGCCAGCCTACACCGGGGGTCAGTAAGCAATCAGCCCCAGCATTTT.

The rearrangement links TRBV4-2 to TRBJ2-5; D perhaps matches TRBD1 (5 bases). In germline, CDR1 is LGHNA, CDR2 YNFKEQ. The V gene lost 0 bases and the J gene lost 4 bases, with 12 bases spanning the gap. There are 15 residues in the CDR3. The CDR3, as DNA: TGTGCCAGCAGCCAAGATATAAGGGGTGGAGAGACCCAGTACTTC. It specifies CASSQDIRGGETQYF.

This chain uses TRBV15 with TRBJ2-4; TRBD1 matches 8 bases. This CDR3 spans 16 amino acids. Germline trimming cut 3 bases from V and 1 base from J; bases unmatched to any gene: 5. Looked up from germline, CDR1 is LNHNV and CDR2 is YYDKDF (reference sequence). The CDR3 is CATSRSTGAAKNIQYF. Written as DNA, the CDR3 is TGTGCCACCAGCAGGTCGACAGGGGCGGCCAAAAACATTCAGTACTTC.

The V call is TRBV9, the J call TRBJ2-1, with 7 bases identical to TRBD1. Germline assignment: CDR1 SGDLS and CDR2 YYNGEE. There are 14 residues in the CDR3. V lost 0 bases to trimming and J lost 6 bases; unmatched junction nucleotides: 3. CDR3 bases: TGTGCCAGCAGCGTAGACAGGGGACGCAATGAGCAGTTCTTC. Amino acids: CASSVDRGRNEQFF.

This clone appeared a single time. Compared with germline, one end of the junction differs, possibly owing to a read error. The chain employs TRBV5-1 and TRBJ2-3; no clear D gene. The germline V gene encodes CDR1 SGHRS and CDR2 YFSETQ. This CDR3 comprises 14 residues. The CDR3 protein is CASSLSASADTKYF. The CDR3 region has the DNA TGCGCCAGCAGTCTGTCAGCGTCTGCGGATACGAAGTATTTT. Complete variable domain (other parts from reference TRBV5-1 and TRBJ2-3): KAGVTQTPRYLIKTRGQQVTLSCSPISGHRSVSWYQQTPGQGLQFLFEYFSETQRNKGNFPGRFSGRQFSNSRSEMNVSTLELGDSALYLCASSLSASADTKYFGPGTRLTVL.

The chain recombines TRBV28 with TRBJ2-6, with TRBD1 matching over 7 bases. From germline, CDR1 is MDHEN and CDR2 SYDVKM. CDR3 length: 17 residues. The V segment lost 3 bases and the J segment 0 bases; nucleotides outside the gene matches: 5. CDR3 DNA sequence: TGTGCCAGCAGTTTCCGACAGGGAGACTCTGGGGCCAACGTCCTGACTTTC. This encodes CASSFRQGDSGANVLTF.

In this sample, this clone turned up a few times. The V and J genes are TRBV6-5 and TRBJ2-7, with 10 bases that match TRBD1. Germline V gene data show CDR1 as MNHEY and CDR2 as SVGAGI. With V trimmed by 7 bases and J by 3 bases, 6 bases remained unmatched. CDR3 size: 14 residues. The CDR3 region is CASILDRGLYEQYF. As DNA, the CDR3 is TGTGCCAGCATCTTAGACAGGGGGCTCTACGAGCAGTACTTC.

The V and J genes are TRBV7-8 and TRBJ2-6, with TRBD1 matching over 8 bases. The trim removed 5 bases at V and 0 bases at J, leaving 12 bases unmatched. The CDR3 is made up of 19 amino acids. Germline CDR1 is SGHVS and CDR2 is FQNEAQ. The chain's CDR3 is CASSAPLGTGRSGANVLTF. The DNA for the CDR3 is TGTGCCAGCAGCGCGCCTCTCGGGACAGGACGCTCTGGGGCCAACGTCCTGACTTTC.